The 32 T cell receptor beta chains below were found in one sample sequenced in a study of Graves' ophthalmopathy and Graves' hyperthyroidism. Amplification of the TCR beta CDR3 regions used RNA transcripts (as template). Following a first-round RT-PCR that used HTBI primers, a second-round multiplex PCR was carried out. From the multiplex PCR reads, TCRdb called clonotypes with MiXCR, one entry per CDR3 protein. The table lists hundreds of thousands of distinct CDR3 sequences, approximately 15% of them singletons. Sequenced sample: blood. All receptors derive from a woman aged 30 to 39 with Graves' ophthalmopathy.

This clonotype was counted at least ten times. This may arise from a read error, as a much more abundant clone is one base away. The CDR3 region has the DNA TGTGCCAGCAGTGACCACACCGGGGAGCTGTTTTTT. Translating it yields CASSDHTGELFF. V and J are TRBV6-4 and TRBJ2-2; D call uncertain. This CDR3 has 12 amino acids. CDR1 is MRHNA, CDR2 SNTAGT, per germline. V was shortened by 2 bases and J by 3 bases, with 1 base between the two germline ends.

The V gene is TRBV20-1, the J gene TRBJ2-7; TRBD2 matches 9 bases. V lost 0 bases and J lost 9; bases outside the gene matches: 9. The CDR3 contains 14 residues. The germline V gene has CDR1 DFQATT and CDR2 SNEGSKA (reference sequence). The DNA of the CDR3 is TGCAGTGCTAGAGAGGTAGCGGGAGTATCAGTGCAGTACTTC. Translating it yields CSAREVAGVSVQYF.

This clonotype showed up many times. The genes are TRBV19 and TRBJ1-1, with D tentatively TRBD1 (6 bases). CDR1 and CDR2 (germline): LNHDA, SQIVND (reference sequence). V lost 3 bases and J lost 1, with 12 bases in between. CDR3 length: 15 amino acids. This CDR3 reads CASSITGQGNTEAFF. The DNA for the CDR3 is TGTGCCAGTAGTATTACAGGGCAGGGGAACACTGAAGCTTTCTTT.

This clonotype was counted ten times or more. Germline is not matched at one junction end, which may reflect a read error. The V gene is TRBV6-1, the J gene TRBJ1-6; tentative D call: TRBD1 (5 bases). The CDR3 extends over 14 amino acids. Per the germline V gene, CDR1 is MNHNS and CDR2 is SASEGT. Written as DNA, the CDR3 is TGTGCCAGCAGTCCCGGGGGGTACCATTCATCCCTCCACTTT. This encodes CASSPGGYHSSLHF.

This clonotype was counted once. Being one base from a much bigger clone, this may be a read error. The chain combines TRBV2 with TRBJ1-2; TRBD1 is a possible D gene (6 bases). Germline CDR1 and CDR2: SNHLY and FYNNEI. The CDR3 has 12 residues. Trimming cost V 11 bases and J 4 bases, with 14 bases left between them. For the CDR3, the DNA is TGTGCCGGGGGGGGACAACGCTATGGCTACACCTTC. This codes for CAGGGQRYGYTF.

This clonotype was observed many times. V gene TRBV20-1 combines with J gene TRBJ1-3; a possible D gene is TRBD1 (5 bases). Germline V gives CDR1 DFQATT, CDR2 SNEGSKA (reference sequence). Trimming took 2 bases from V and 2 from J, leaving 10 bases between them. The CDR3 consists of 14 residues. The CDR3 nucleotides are TGCAGTGCTAGACGGGGCATTCCTGGAAACACCATATATTTT. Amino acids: CSARRGIPGNTIYF.

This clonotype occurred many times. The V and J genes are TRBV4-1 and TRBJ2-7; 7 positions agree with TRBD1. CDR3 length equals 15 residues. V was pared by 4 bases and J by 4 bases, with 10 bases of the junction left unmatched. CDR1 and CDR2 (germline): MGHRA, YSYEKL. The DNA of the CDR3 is TGCGCCAGCAGCCCATACTCAGGGGGTTGGTACGAGCAGTACTTC. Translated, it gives CASSPYSGGWYEQYF.

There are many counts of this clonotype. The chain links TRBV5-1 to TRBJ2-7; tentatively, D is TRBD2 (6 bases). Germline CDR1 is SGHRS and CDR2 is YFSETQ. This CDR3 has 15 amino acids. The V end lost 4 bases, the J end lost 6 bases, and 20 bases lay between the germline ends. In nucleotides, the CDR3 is TGCGCCAGCAGCCCCACCCCCCAGCGGGCGTTCGAGCAGTACTTC. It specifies CASSPTPQRAFEQYF. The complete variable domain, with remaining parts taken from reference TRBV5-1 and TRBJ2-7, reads KAGVTQTPRYLIKTRGQQVTLSCSPISGHRSVSWYQQTPGQGLQFLFEYFSETQRNKGNFPGRFSGRQFSNSRSEMNVSTLELGDSALYLCASSPTPQRAFEQYFGPGTRLTVT.

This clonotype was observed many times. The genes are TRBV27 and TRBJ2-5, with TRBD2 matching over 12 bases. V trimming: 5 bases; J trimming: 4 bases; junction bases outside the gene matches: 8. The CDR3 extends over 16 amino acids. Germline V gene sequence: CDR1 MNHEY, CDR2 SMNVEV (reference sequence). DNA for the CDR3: TGTGCCAGCAGTGGGGTACTAGCGGGGGGCCGAGAGACCCAGTACTTC. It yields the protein CASSGVLAGGRETQYF.

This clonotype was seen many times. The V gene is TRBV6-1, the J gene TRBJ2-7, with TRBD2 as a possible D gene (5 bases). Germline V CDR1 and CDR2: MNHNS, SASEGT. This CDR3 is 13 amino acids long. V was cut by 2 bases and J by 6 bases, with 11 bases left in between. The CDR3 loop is CASSERRGSEQYF. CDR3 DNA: TGTGCCAGCAGTGAACGACGGGGTAGCGAGCAGTACTTC.

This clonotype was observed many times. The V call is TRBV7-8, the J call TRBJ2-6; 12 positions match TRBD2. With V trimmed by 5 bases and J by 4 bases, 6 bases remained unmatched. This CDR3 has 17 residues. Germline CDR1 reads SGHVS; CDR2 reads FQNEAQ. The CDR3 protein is CASSPRTSGAGANVLTF. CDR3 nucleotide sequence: TGTGCCAGCAGCCCCAGGACTAGCGGGGCCGGGGCCAACGTCCTGACTTTC.

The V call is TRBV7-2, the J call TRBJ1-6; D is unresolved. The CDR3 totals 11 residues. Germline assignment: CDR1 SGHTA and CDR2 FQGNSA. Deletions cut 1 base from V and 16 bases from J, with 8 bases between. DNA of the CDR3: TGTGCCAGCAGCTTAGTCGGAGGACTCCACTTT. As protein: CASSLVGGLHF.

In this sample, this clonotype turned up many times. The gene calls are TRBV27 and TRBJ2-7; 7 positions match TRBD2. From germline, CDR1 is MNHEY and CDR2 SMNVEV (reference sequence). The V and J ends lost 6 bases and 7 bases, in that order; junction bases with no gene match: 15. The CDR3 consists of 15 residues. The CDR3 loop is CASSPRGGSGGEQYF. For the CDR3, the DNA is TGTGCCAGCAGCCCAAGGGGAGGGTCCGGGGGGGAGCAGTACTTC.

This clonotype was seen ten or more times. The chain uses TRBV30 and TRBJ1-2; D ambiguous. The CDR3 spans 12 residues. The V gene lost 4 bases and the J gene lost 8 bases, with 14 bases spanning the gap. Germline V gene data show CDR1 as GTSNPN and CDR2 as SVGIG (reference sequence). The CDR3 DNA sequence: TGTGCCTGGAAATCGCAAGTGGGAGGCTACACCTTC. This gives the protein CAWKSQVGGYTF.

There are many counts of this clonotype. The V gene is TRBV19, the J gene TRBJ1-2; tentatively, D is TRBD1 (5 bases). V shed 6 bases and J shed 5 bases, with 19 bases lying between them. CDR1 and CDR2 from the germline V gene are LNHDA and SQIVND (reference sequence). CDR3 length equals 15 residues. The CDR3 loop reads CASRADDRITYGYTF. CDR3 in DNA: TGTGCCAGTAGGGCGGATGACAGAATAACTTATGGCTACACCTTC.

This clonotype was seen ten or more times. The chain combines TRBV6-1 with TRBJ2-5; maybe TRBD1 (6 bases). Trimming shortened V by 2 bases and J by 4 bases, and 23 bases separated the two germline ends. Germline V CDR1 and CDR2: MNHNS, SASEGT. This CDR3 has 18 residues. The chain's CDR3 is CASSELTLQGTARETQYF. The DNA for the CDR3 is TGTGCCAGCAGTGAATTAACTCTGCAGGGGACGGCAAGAGAGACCCAGTACTTC.

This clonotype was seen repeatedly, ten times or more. The CDR3 reads CAISDITYEQYF. The CDR3 nucleotides read TGTGCCATCAGCGACATCACCTACGAGCAGTACTTC. This rearrangement joins TRBV6-2 or TRBV6-3 to TRBJ2-7; D is ambiguous. Trimming shortened V by 10 bases and J by 2 bases, and 12 bases separated the two germline ends. This CDR3 is built from 12 residues. The germline V gene encodes CDR1 MNHEY and CDR2 SVGEGT.

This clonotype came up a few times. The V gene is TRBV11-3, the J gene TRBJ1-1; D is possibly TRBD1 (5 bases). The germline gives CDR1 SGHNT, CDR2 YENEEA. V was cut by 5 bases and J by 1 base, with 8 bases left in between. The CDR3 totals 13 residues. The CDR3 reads CASSTRANTEAFF. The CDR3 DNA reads TGTGCCAGCAGCACCAGGGCGAACACTGAAGCTTTCTTT.

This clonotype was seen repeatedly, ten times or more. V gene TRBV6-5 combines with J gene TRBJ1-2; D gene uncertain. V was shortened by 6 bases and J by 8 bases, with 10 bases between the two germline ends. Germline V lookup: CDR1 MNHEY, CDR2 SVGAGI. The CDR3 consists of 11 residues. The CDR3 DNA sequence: TGTGCCAGCAGCAATACGGGGGGCTACACCTTC. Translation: CASSNTGGYTF.

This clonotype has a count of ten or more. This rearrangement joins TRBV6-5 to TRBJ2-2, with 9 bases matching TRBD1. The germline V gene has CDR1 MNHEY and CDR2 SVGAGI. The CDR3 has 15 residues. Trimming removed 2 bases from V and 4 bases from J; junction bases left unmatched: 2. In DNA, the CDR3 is TGTGCCAGCAGTTACGGGACAGGGAGCACCGGGGAGCTGTTTTTT. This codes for CASSYGTGSTGELFF.

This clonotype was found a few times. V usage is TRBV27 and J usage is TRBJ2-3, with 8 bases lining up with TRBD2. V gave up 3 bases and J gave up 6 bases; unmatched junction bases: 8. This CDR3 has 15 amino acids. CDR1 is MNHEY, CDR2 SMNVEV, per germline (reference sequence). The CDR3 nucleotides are TGTGCCAGCAGTTTTAAGCGGGAGCGCTTGGATACGCAGTATTTT. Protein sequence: CASSFKRERLDTQYF.

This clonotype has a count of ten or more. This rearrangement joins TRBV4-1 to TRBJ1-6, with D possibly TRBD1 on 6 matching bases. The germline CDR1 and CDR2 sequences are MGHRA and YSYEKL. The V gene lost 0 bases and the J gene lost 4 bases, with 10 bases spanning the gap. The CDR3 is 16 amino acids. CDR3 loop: CASSQDETGYNSPLHF. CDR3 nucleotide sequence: TGCGCCAGCAGCCAAGATGAAACAGGGTATAATTCACCCCTCCACTTT.

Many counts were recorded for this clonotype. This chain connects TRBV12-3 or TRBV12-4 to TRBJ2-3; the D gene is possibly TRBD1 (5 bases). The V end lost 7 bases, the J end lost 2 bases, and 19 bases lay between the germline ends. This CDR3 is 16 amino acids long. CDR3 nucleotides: TGTGCCAGCACCCTCCGGCCTGGGGCCCTCACAGATACGCAGTATTTT. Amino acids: CASTLRPGALTDTQYF.

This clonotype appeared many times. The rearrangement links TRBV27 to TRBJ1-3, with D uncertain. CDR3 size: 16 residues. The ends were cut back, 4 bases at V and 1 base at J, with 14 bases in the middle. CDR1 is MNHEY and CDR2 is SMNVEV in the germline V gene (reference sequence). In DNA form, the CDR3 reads TGTGCCAGCAGTTATCGGGGTGGCTTTTCTGGAAACACCATATATTTT. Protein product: CASSYRGGFSGNTIYF.

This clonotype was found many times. The CDR3 sequence: CATSDPQEQETQYF. The CDR3 nucleotides are TGTGCCACCAGTGATCCACAAGAACAAGAGACCCAGTACTTC. The chain couples TRBV24-1 to TRBJ2-5; no firm D call. This CDR3 is 14 amino acids long. Germline V lookup: CDR1 KGHDR, CDR2 SFDVKD. Trimming shortened V by 3 bases and J by 2 bases, and 9 bases separated the two germline ends.

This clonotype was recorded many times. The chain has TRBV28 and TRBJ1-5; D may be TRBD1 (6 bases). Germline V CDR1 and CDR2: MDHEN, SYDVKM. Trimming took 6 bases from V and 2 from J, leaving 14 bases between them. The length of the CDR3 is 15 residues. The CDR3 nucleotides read TGTGCCAGCAGCCCCAGGACAGTAGGCAATCAGCCCCAGCATTTT. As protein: CASSPRTVGNQPQHF.

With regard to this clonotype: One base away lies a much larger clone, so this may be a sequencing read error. In DNA, the CDR3 is TGTGCCAGCAGCTTAGGAGGGGGTAATTCACACCTCCACTTT. Translation gives CASSLGGGNSHLHF. V usage is TRBV11-3 and J usage is TRBJ1-6; D may be TRBD1 (6 bases). CDR3 length: 14 amino acids. Germline values: CDR1 SGHNT, CDR2 YENEEA.

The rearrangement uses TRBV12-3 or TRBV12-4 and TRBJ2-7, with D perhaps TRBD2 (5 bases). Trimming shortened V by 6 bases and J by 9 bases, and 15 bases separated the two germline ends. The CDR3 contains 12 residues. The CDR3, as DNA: TGTGCCAGCAGCGCGGGCGCCTTGGGGCAGTACTTC. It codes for CASSAGALGQYF.

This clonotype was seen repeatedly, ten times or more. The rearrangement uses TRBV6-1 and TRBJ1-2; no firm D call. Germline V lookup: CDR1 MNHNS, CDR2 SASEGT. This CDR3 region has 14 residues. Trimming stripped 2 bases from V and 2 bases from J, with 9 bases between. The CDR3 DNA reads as TGTGCCAGCAGTGAAACACAGCTGAACTATGGCTACACCTTC. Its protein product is CASSETQLNYGYTF.

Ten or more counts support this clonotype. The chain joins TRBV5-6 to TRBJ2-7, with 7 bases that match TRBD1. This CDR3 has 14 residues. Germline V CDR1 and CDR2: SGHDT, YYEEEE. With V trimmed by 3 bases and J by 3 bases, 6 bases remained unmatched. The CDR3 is CASSYGTEDYEQYF. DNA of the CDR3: TGTGCCAGCAGCTACGGGACAGAGGACTACGAGCAGTACTTC. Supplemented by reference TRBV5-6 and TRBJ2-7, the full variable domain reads DAGVTQSPTHLIKTRGQQVTLRCSPKSGHDTVSWYQQALGQGPQFIFQYYEEEERQRGNFPDRFSGHQFPNYSSELNVNALLLGDSALYLCASSYGTEDYEQYFGPGTRLTVT.

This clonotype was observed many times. This CDR3 reads CASRLEVSYEQYF. The CDR3 DNA sequence: TGTGCCAGCAGGCTGGAGGTGTCCTACGAGCAGTACTTC. The rearrangement uses TRBV6-1 and TRBJ2-7; a weak D match, TRBD2 (5 bases). Germline CDR1 MNHNS, CDR2 SASEGT. V was clipped by 6 bases and J by 1 base, with 10 bases between them. This CDR3 region has 13 residues.

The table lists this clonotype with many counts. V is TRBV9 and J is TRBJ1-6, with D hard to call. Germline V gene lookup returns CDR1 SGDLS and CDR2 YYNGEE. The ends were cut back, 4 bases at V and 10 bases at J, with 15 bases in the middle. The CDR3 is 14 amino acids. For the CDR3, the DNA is TGTGCCAGCAGCCAATTCAACGAAGGATCACCCCTCCACTTT. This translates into CASSQFNEGSPLHF. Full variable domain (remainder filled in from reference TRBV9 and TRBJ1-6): DSGVTQTPKHLITATGQRVTLRCSPRSGDLSVYWYQQSLDQGLQFLIQYYNGEERAKGNILERFSAQQFPDLHSELNLSSLELGDSALYFCASSQFNEGSPLHFGNGTRLTVT.